This T cell receptor beta chain was retrieved from a study of T cell responses to AZD1222 COVID-19 vaccine. Germline trimming cut 5 bases from V and 0 bases from J; bases unmatched to any gene: 17. CDR1 and CDR2 from the germline V gene are MDHEN and SYDVKM. The CDR3 runs to 19 residues. The table came from immunoSEQ multiplex PCR; TCRdb's copy has only in-frame clones and leaves some out. This repertoire shows about 110,000 clones, roughly 89% found once; its top ten account for roughly 14%. This chain uses TRBV28 with TRBJ2-7; TRBD1 aligns across 9 bases. The sample in question was peripheral blood, obtained 28 days after the second AZD1222 dose. The sequence was collected from an adult who received the AZD1222 COVID-19 vaccine. This chain's CDR3 is CASSQITGTGLLISYEQYF. DNA of the CDR3: TGTGCCAGCAGTCAAATAACCGGGACAGGGCTCCTAATCTCCTACGAGCAGTACTTC.